This T cell receptor (beta chain) was found in a study of T-cell memory formation after mild COVID-19. Study information: The study found TCR clusters largely donor specific. Whole-study findings and limits: SARS-CoV-2 specificity was not confirmed for second-wave clones peaking on day 37. Cross-reactive memory apparently joined, as some responding clones appeared in pre-infection memory.

One entry per CDR3 protein, called by TCRdb with MiXCR from the 5' RACE reads. The repertoire holds some 150,000 distinct CDR3 sequences, with 13% to 15% as singletons. Only a few counts were recorded for this clonotype. Its antigen is unidentified. The CDR3 sequence is 18 residues long. The V end lost 2 bases, the J end lost 4 bases, and 20 bases lay between the germline ends. CDR1 MGHDK and CDR2 SYGVNS come from the germline V gene. The chain combines TRBV25-1 with TRBJ2-2; D call uncertain. The sequenced sample consisted of PBMCs or a T cell subset sorted from them (not recorded which). This clonotype was obtained from an adult woman who had mild COVID-19 (a few samples of this study predate the infection). Cell type and time point are not known. The chain's CDR3 is CASSENPSARRFTGELFF. The CDR3 nucleotides read TGTGCCAGCAGTGAAAACCCAAGCGCTCGACGGTTCACCGGGGAGCTGTTTTTT.